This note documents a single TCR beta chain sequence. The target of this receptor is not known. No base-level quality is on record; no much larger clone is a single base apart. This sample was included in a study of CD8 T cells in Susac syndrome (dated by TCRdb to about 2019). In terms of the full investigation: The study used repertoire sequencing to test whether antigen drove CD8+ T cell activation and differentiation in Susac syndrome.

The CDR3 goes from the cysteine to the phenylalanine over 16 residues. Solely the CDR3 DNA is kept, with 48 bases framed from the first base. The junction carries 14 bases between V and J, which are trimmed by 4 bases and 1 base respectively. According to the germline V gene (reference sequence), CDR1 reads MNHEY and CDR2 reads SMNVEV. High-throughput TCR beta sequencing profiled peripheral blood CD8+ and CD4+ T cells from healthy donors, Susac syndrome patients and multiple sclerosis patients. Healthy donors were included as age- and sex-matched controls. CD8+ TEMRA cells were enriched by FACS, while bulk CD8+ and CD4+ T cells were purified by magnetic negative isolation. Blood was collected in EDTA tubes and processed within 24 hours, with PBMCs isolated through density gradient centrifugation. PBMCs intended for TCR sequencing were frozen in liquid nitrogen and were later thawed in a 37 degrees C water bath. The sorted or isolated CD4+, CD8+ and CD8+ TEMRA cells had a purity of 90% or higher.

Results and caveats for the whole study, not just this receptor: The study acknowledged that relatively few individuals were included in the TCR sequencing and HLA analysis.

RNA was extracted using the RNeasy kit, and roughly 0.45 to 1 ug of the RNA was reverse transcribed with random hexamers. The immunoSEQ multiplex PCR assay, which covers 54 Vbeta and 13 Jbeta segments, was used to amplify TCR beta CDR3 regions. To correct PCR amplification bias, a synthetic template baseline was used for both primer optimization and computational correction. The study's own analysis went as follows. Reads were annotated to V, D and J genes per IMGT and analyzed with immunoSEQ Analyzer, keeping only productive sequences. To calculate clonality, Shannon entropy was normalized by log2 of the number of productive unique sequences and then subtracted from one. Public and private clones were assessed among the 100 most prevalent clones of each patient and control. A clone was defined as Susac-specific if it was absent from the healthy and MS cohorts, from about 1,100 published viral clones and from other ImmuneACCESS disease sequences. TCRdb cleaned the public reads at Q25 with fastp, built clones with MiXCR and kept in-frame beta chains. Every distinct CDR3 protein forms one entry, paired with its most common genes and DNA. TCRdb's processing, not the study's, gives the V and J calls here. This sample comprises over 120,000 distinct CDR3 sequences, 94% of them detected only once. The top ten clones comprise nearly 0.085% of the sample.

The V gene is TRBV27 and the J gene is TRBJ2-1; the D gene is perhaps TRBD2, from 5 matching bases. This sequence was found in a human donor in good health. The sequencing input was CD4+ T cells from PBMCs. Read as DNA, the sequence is TGTGCCAGCAGTTATTCAGGAGGAGCGTCCTACAATGAGCAGTTCTTC. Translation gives CASSYSGGASYNEQFF.